The 10 T cell receptor beta chains below come from one sample, sequenced in a study of cytomegalovirus exposure and HLA in healthy donors. Use of 60 Vbeta and 13 Jbeta primers characterized the PCR. Clones were read by immunoSEQ multiplex PCR, and TCRdb kept only the in-frame ones, dropping some. The sample has about 160,000 clones, over 70% seen once. Sequencing input: PBMCs. The source of these receptors is a woman aged 25 to 45 in good health and CMV-seronegative.

The chain couples TRBV9 to TRBJ1-2; TRBD1 might be the D (5 bases). The ends were cut back, 3 bases at V and 4 bases at J, with 16 bases in the middle. The CDR3 consists of 15 residues. Per the germline V gene, CDR1 is SGDLS and CDR2 is YYNGEE. As DNA, the CDR3 is TGTGCCAGCAGCGAAACGGACGGGGGGGTCTATGGCTACACCTTC. It translates to CASSETDGGVYGYTF.

The chain combines TRBV7-2 with TRBJ1-2, with TRBD1 matching over 9 bases. The CDR3 spans 15 residues. After removal of 5 bases from V and 2 bases from J, the junction contained 6 bases not matched to a gene. The germline V gene has CDR1 SGHTA and CDR2 FQGNSA. In DNA form, the CDR3 reads TGTGCCAGCAGCCGGATCGGACAGGGGAACTATGGCTACACCTTC. Its protein is CASSRIGQGNYGYTF.

Written as DNA, the CDR3 is TGTGCCAGCAGCGTATCAGCTAGCGGGGGGTTTGAGCAGTTCTTC. Residues: CASSVSASGGFEQFF. The rearrangement uses TRBV9 and TRBJ2-1, with 11 bases fitting TRBD2. Germline-derived CDR1 and CDR2 are SGDLS and YYNGEE. The CDR3 covers 15 residues. The junction had 6 bases not matched to a gene; V was cut back by 1 base and J by 9 bases.

This CDR3 is CASSLEAAINSPLHF. For the CDR3, the DNA is TGTGCCAGCAGCTTAGAAGCTGCGATTAATTCACCCCTCCACTTT. This chain uses TRBV7-6 with TRBJ1-6; unclear D gene. The CDR3 runs to 15 residues. Germline V lookup: CDR1 SGHVS, CDR2 FNYEAQ. V dropped 1 base and J dropped 6 bases, with 10 bases sitting between them.

About this clone: This CDR3 is also generated by other DNA sequences in the sample. The chain couples TRBV5-1 to TRBJ2-5, with 9 bases lining up with TRBD1. CDR3 length: 14 residues. V shed 4 bases and J 5 bases; nucleotides not matched to a gene: 6. Germline V gives CDR1 SGHRS, CDR2 YFSETQ. The CDR3 here is CASSLQGAGETQYF. Written as DNA, the CDR3 is TGCGCCAGCAGCCTACAGGGGGCCGGGGAGACCCAGTACTTC.

This clone came up a few times. This chain links TRBV5-4 with TRBJ1-6, with D perhaps matching TRBD1 (5 bases). Trimming shortened V by 4 bases and J by 10 bases, and 21 bases separated the two germline ends. There are 16 residues in the CDR3. Germline V gives CDR1 SGHNT, CDR2 YYREEE (reference sequence). The chain's CDR3 is CASSGGGGTRTSPLHF. In DNA form, the CDR3 reads TGTGCCAGCAGCGGGGGGGGAGGCACTAGAACCTCACCCCTCCACTTT.

The chain couples TRBV10-3 to TRBJ1-1; a possible D gene is TRBD1 (6 bases). The CDR3 length is 18 residues. Trimming shortened V by 2 bases and J by 1 base, and 20 bases separated the two germline ends. Looked up from germline, CDR1 is ENHRY and CDR2 is SYGVKD. Here the CDR3 reads CAISEGNFQQGSNTEAFF. The CDR3 nucleotides are TGTGCCATCAGTGAGGGGAACTTTCAACAGGGATCGAACACTGAAGCTTTCTTT.

The chain couples TRBV10-3 to TRBJ2-1; TRBD2 matches at 8 bases. The CDR3 consists of 14 residues. Germline lookup yields CDR1 ENHRY and CDR2 SYGVKD. V shed 7 bases, J shed 3 bases, and the junction held 5 bases outside the gene matches. The CDR3 DNA follows: TGTGCCATCAACACGGGGGGGCTCTACAATGAGCAGTTCTTC. Protein: CAINTGGLYNEQFF.

The chain combines TRBV6-5 with TRBJ2-1, with 7 nucleotides matching TRBD1. After removal of 2 bases from V and 5 bases from J, the junction contained 6 bases not matched to a gene. The germline CDR1 and CDR2 sequences are MNHEY and SVGAGI. This CDR3 is built from 15 residues. CDR3 nucleotides: TGTGCCAGCAGTTACCTCGGGCAGGGGGACAATGAGCAGTTCTTC. Encoded protein: CASSYLGQGDNEQFF.

This clone showed up just once. The V and J genes are TRBV15 and TRBJ2-1; a possible D gene is TRBD1 (6 bases). CDR1 is LNHNV, CDR2 YYDKDF, per germline (reference sequence). V lost 11 bases and J lost 2, with 13 bases in between. The CDR3 covers 13 residues. The CDR3 nucleotides read TGTGCCCCAGGGGAGATAGCCTACAATGAGCAGTTCTTC. This translates into CAPGEIAYNEQFF.